This T cell receptor beta chain was sequenced during a study of graft-versus-host responses after intestinal transplantation. Looking at the study overall: Multivisceral, liver-intestinal, or isolated intestinal grafts were transplanted into recipients. The study gave all recipients anti-thymocyte globulin induction, then tacrolimus and steroids for approximately 3 years. Points from the study as a whole: Recipient marrow held GvH clones, some first seen in ileum or blood. The study found high graft-versus-host to host-versus-graft clonal ratios in allografts of patients with graft-donor T cell macrochimerism.

With respect to this clone: The antigen remains unidentified.

The data were produced by immunoSEQ multiplex PCR, yet TCRdb's version contains in-frame clones alone and is incomplete. The sample shows 90,000 to 130,000 clones, 85% to 95% of them seen only once. Per the germline V gene, CDR1 is SGDLS and CDR2 is YYNGEE. CDR3 length equals 16 residues. The V and J ends lost 7 bases and 0 bases respectively, with 19 bases between them. The TCR sequence derives from a human donor who received an intestinal transplant. Sequencing was performed on unstimulated CD8+ T cells sorted from spleen or lymph node cells, taken before intestinal transplant. V is TRBV9 and J is TRBJ1-1, with a weak D call TRBD1 (5 bases). The CDR3 loop is CASQPGRGRMNTEAFF. CDR3 nucleotides: TGTGCCAGCCAGCCGGGAAGGGGCCGCATGAACACTGAAGCTTTCTTT.